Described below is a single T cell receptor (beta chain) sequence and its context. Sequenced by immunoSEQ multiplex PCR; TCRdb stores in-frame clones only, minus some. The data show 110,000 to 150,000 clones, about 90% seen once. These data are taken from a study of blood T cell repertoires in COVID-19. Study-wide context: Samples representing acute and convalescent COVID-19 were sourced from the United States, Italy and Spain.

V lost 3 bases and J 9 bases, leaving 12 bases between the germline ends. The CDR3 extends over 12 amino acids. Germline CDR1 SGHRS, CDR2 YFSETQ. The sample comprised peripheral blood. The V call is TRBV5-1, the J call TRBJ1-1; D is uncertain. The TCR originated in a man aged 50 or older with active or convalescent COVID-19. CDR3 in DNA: TGCGCCAGCAGCTCCAGAGGATCCCAAGCTTTCTTT. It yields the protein CASSSRGSQAFF.